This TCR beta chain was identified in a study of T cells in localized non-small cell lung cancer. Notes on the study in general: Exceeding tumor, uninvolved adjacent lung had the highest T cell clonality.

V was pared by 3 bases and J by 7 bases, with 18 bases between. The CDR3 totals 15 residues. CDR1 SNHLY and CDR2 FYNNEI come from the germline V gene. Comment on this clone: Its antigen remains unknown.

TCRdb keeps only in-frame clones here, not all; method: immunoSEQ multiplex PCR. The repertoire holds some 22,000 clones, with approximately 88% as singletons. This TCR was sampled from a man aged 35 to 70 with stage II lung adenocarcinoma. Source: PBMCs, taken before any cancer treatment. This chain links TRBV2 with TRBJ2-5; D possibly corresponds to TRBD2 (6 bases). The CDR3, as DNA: TGTGCCAGCAGTGAGAGCGGGCCGACCGTCGGGACCCAGTACTTC. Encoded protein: CASSESGPTVGTQYF.